This T cell receptor beta chain stems from a study of beta chain features in type 1 diabetes. Study-level findings and limits: Researchers report that Type 1 diabetes patients had moderately but significantly shorter TCRB CDR3s across all four CD4+ subsets.

The sequenced template was cDNA made from the entire isolated RNA. Deep immunoSEQ sequencing covered naive, central memory and regulatory T cell samples. Sequencing used immunoSEQ multiplex PCR; TCRdb keeps in-frame clones, though not all of them. Here the sample spans about 150,000 clones, about 9% being singletons. As regards this clone: Antigen specificity is unknown.

The V gene lost 8 bases and the J gene lost 5 bases, with 10 bases spanning the gap. Per germline, CDR1 DFQATT and CDR2 SNEGSKA (reference sequence). This CDR3 has 11 amino acids. CD4+ naive, central memory, regulatory and stem cell-like memory cells were sorted via CD45RO/CCR7/CD25/CD127/CD95/CD27. Each of the sorted populations had a purity greater than 98%. The sequenced sample was central memory CD4+ T cells from blood. The clonotype originates from a woman aged 25 to 39 with type 1 diabetes. The rearrangement uses TRBV20-1 and TRBJ2-1; no firm D call. In DNA form, the CDR3 reads TGCAGTCACCACAATAACAATGAGCAGTTCTTC. Encoded protein: CSHHNNNEQFF.